What follows are 29 T cell receptor beta chains derived from one specimen sequenced in a study of T cell responses to AZD1222 COVID-19 vaccine (dated by TCRdb to about 2021). The time point tag for this specimen amounts to: baseline before first vaccination. Library creation used the immunoSEQ multiplex PCR assay. TCRdb's version of the immuneACCESS table is confined to in-frame rearrangements and falls short of the full clone set. An unresolved V gene accounts for under half of the shortfall where checked; the remainder is of unknown origin. A total of 150,000 to 200,000 clones appear in this sample, around 92% of them only once. The ten largest clones add up to over 9.5% of the sample. Source: peripheral blood, taken on day 0 of AZD1222 vaccination. These TCRs come from an adult in good health.

The rearrangement uses TRBV7-9 and TRBJ1-1, with D possibly being TRBD1 (6 bases). V lost 4 bases and J lost 6, with 15 bases in between. This CDR3 has 14 amino acids. Per the germline V gene, CDR1 is SEHNR and CDR2 is FQNEAQ (reference sequence). The CDR3: CASSSKKGGPEAFF. CDR3 DNA: TGTGCCAGCAGCTCGAAGAAGGGGGGCCCTGAAGCTTTCTTT.

The V and J genes are TRBV6-1 and TRBJ1-2, with TRBD1 as a possible D gene (6 bases). The CDR3 totals 16 residues. Germline values: CDR1 MNHNS, CDR2 SASEGT. Trimming shortened V by 4 bases and J by 4 bases, and 19 bases separated the two germline ends. CDR3 DNA: TGTGCCAGCAGTGTCGGGGGGACATCTCGAGGCTATGGCTACACCTTC. It codes for CASSVGGTSRGYGYTF.

V and J are TRBV5-4 and TRBJ1-3, with 7 bases matching TRBD1. Germline V lookup: CDR1 SGHNT, CDR2 YYREEE (reference sequence). V shed 4 bases, J shed 0 bases, and the junction held 4 bases outside the gene matches. There are 15 residues in the CDR3. CDR3 nucleotides: TGTGCCAGCAGCCCGGGACAGACCTCTGGAAACACCATATATTTT. It codes for CASSPGQTSGNTIYF. Together with reference TRBV5-4 and TRBJ1-3, the CDR3 gives the full variable domain: ETGVTQSPTHLIKTRGQQVTLRCSSQSGHNTVSWYQQALGQGPQFIFQYYREEENGRGNFPPRFSGLQFPNYSSELNVNALELDDSALYLCASSPGQTSGNTIYFGEGSWLTVV.

The gene calls are TRBV5-1 and TRBJ1-2; no firm D call. Trimming removed 1 base from V and 3 bases from J, with 7 bases in between. The CDR3 spans 13 residues. Looked up from germline, CDR1 is SGHRS and CDR2 is YFSETQ. The CDR3 loop reads CASSLSVDYGYTF. CDR3 sequence (DNA): TGCGCCAGCAGCTTGTCGGTAGACTATGGCTACACCTTC.

V gene TRBV29-1 combines with J gene TRBJ1-3; 7 bases are shared with TRBD1. The CDR3 loop spans 13 amino acids. CDR1 and CDR2 (germline): SQVTM, ANQGSEA. V lost 7 bases, J lost 2 bases, and 5 bases stayed unmatched. Written as DNA, the CDR3 is TGCAGCGCCGATACAGGGGCTGGAAACACCATATATTTT. It codes for CSADTGAGNTIYF.

This chain links TRBV12-3 or TRBV12-4 with TRBJ1-4, with no clear D. Trimming pared 3 bases from V and 8 bases from J, leaving 4 bases between. The CDR3 is 11 residues long. CDR3 residues: CASSLREKLFF. CDR3 sequence (DNA): TGTGCCAGCAGTTTGCGGGAAAAACTGTTTTTT.

This clone appeared a single time. The V gene is TRBV5-5, the J gene TRBJ1-5; tentative D call: TRBD1 (6 bases). The CDR3 runs 16 residues. Germline CDR1 is SGHKS and CDR2 is YYEKEE (reference sequence). Trimming left V 4 bases short and J 3 bases short, with 17 bases between. The CDR3 is CASSDRYRLYNQPQHF. The CDR3 DNA reads as TGTGCCAGCAGCGACAGGTATCGGCTTTACAATCAGCCCCAGCATTTT.

The V call is TRBV6-5, the J call TRBJ1-3; D not certain. This CDR3 is 16 amino acids long. Trimming left V 0 bases short and J 0 bases short, with 9 bases between. CDR1 and CDR2 from the germline V gene are MNHEY and SVGAGI. In nucleotides, the CDR3 is TGTGCCAGCAGTTACTCGAGCCCGGGCTCTGGAAACACCATATATTTT. This codes for CASSYSSPGSGNTIYF.

This rearrangement joins TRBV5-1 to TRBJ2-5; 7 bases align to TRBD1. The germline V gene has CDR1 SGHRS and CDR2 YFSETQ. Trimming at V came to 6 bases and at J to 1 base, leaving 9 bases not matched to a gene. This CDR3 is 15 amino acids long. The CDR3 nucleotides are TGCGCCAGCAAACCAGGGGGAGTCAGCCAAGAGACCCAGTACTTC. It yields the protein CASKPGGVSQETQYF.

J is TRBJ1-1 and V is TRBV27; D gene uncertain. Looked up from germline, CDR1 is MNHEY and CDR2 is SMNVEV (reference sequence). V was cut by 4 bases and J by 1 base, with 13 bases left in between. The CDR3 totals 15 residues. The CDR3 DNA reads as TGTGCCAGCAGTTCCGGACGGCTGGGGAACACTGAAGCTTTCTTT. The encoded protein is CASSSGRLGNTEAFF.

V gene TRBV4-1 combines with J gene TRBJ1-5; D is possibly TRBD1 (5 bases). Germline V lookup: CDR1 MGHRA, CDR2 YSYEKL. The CDR3 is 15 residues long. The V and J ends lost 4 bases and 5 bases respectively, with 15 bases between them. The CDR3 spells CASSLGARGYQPQHF. DNA for the CDR3: TGCGCCAGCAGCCTCGGGGCGAGGGGCTATCAGCCCCAGCATTTT.

The chain uses TRBV19 and TRBJ2-3; D is possibly TRBD2 (5 bases). The CDR3 spans 15 residues. Trimming removed 3 bases from V and 6 bases from J, with 16 bases in between. Germline V gene data show CDR1 as LNHDA and CDR2 as SQIVND (reference sequence). CDR3 sequence: CASSIRPFGEDTQYF. CDR3 DNA: TGTGCCAGTAGTATCAGGCCTTTTGGGGAGGATACGCAGTATTTT. Complete variable domain (other parts from reference TRBV19 and TRBJ2-3): DGGITQSPKYLFRKEGQNVTLSCEQNLNHDAMYWYRQDPGQGLRLIYYSQIVNDFQKGDIAEGYSVSREKKESFPLTVTSAQKNPTAFYLCASSIRPFGEDTQYFGPGTRLTVL.

The chain is built from TRBV6-5 and TRBJ1-4; D is ambiguous. Trimming removed 6 bases from V and 3 bases from J, with 14 bases in between. CDR1 is MNHEY and CDR2 is SVGAGI in the germline V gene. This CDR3 spans 15 amino acids. In DNA form, the CDR3 reads TGTGCCAGCAGACGCCTTACCGGCCCTAATGAAAAACTGTTTTTT. Its translation is CASRRLTGPNEKLFF.

J is TRBJ1-6 and V is TRBV30; 10 nucleotides line up with TRBD1. V was clipped by 1 base and J by 7 bases; unmatched bases: 13. The CDR3 length is 18 residues. The germline gives CDR1 GTSNPN, CDR2 SVGIG (reference sequence). The CDR3 DNA reads TGTGCCTGGAGTGGCGGGACGGGACAGGGGCCGAAAAATTCACCCCTCCACTTT. Translating it yields CAWSGGTGQGPKNSPLHF.

The chain uses TRBV6-5 and TRBJ2-7, with 11 bases that match TRBD2. Germline trimming cut 7 bases from V and 4 bases from J; bases unmatched to any gene: 6. The CDR3 runs to 14 residues. In germline, CDR1 is MNHEY, CDR2 SVGAGI. CDR3 loop: CASTARTSGYEQYF. CDR3 DNA sequence: TGTGCCAGCACCGCGCGGACTAGCGGGTACGAGCAGTACTTC.

The chain is built from TRBV2 and TRBJ1-5; 11 bases fit TRBD1. The CDR3 is made up of 16 amino acids. Trimming removed 3 bases from V and 6 bases from J; junction bases left unmatched: 7. Germline V gene lookup returns CDR1 SNHLY and CDR2 FYNNEI. The chain's CDR3 is CASSDRTGGWGQPQHF. The CDR3 DNA is TGTGCCAGCAGTGATAGGACAGGGGGCTGGGGTCAGCCCCAGCATTTT.

The chain uses TRBV6-2 or TRBV6-3 and TRBJ2-2, with D possibly being TRBD2 (6 bases). Per germline, CDR1 MNHEY and CDR2 SVGEGT. There are 15 residues in the CDR3. The V and J ends lost 5 bases and 4 bases respectively, with 14 bases between them. This CDR3 is CASSRGTPGTGELFF. The CDR3 nucleotides are TGTGCCAGCAGTCGCGGGACTCCCGGCACCGGGGAGCTGTTTTTT.

V and J are TRBV5-4 and TRBJ1-2; D not resolved. The CDR3 is 15 amino acids. The V gene's germline CDR1 is SGHNT and CDR2 YYREEE (reference sequence). Trimming shortened V by 0 bases and J by 2 bases, and 11 bases separated the two germline ends. The CDR3 spells CASSLAGRLNYGYTF. The CDR3 DNA is TGTGCCAGCAGCTTGGCCGGACGGCTGAACTATGGCTACACCTTC. The full variable domain, completed using reference TRBV5-4 and TRBJ1-2, is ETGVTQSPTHLIKTRGQQVTLRCSSQSGHNTVSWYQQALGQGPQFIFQYYREEENGRGNFPPRFSGLQFPNYSSELNVNALELDDSALYLCASSLAGRLNYGYTFGSGTRLTVV.

This clone occurred once. The chain couples TRBV30 to TRBJ1-1; D possibly corresponds to TRBD1 (6 bases). Germline V lookup: CDR1 GTSNPN, CDR2 SVGIG (reference sequence). Trimming took 3 bases from V and 6 from J, leaving 14 bases between them. The CDR3 totals 13 residues. The CDR3 DNA is TGTGCCTGGAGCTCTACAGGGTCCGCTGAAGCTTTCTTT. Translation gives CAWSSTGSAEAFF. Based on the CDR3 plus reference TRBV30 and TRBJ1-1, the full variable domain is SQTIHQWPATLVQPVGSPLSLECTVEGTSNPNLYWYRQAAGRGLQLLFYSVGIGQISSEVPQNLSASRPQDRQFILSSKKLLLSDSGFYLCAWSSTGSAEAFFGQGTRLTVV.

This clone was observed at least ten times. This rearrangement joins TRBV6-4 to TRBJ1-2; D may be TRBD1 (5 bases). The CDR3 is 16 amino acids. Trimming removed 3 bases at V and 2 bases at J, with 16 bases between. Germline lookup yields CDR1 MRHNA and CDR2 SNTAGT. In DNA, the CDR3 is TGTGCCAGCAGTGAAGTTGGAGGGGAGGCCAACTATGGCTACACCTTC. It specifies CASSEVGGEANYGYTF.

V is TRBV28 and J is TRBJ1-5; no firm D call. This CDR3 region has 15 residues. CDR1 and CDR2 from the germline V gene are MDHEN and SYDVKM. V was trimmed by 3 bases and J by 0 bases, leaving 9 bases between them. The CDR3 protein is CASSFVRSSNQPQHF. The DNA of the CDR3 is TGTGCCAGCAGTTTTGTCAGGAGTAGCAATCAGCCCCAGCATTTT.

This sequence joins TRBV11-2 and TRBJ2-1; D gene ambiguous. Germline values: CDR1 SGHAT, CDR2 FQNNGV. The ends were cut back, 0 bases at V and 12 bases at J, with 12 bases in the middle. The CDR3 runs 13 residues. In DNA, the CDR3 is TGTGCCAGCAGCTTAGATGTGGGGTGGGGGCAGTTCTTC. Translating gives CASSLDVGWGQFF. Full variable domain (missing parts from reference TRBV11-2 and TRBJ2-1): EAGVAQSPRYKIIEKRQSVAFWCNPISGHATLYWYQQILGQGPKLLIQFQNNGVVDDSQLPKDRFSAERLKGVDSTLKIQPAKLEDSAVYLCASSLDVGWGQFFGPGTRLTVL.

The chain is built from TRBV18 and TRBJ1-1, with D perhaps TRBD1 (5 bases). V lost 4 bases and J lost 3, with 12 bases in between. This CDR3 comprises 14 residues. Germline V gene sequence: CDR1 KGHSH, CDR2 LQKENI. CDR3 nucleotide sequence: TGTGCCAGCTCACGGAATGGGGGGGACACTGAAGCTTTCTTT. Protein: CASSRNGGDTEAFF.

The V and J genes are TRBV12-5 and TRBJ2-1, with 7 bases fitting TRBD2. The CDR3 runs to 16 residues. Per germline, CDR1 LGHNT and CDR2 FRNRAP. V trimming: 0 bases; J trimming: 0 bases; junction bases outside the gene matches: 2. In DNA form, the CDR3 reads TGTGCTAGTGGTTTGGTAGCGGGGAGCTCCTACAATGAGCAGTTCTTC. Its protein product is CASGLVAGSSYNEQFF.

This clone was observed once. DNA of the CDR3: TGCGCAACCACGGGTGTAGGCATTCAGTACTTC. Its translation is CATTGVGIQYF. The V and J genes are TRBV23-1 and TRBJ2-4; D not certain. TRBV23-1 is labeled an ORF, and its function is uncertain. This CDR3 contains 11 residues.

Turning to this clone: The same CDR3 can be traced to other DNA sequences in this sample. The CDR3 protein is CASSFLLNTEAFF. In DNA, the CDR3 is TGTGCCAGCAGTTTCCTTCTGAACACTGAAGCTTTCTTT. The genes are TRBV12-3 or TRBV12-4 and TRBJ1-1; D gene unclear. V lost 3 bases and J 0 bases, leaving 5 bases between the germline ends. The CDR3 runs 13 residues.

The rearrangement joins TRBV7-2 to TRBJ2-7; 12 bases align to TRBD2. This CDR3 has 16 residues. The ends lost 3 bases at V and 0 bases at J; junction bases unmatched: 3. CDR1 SGHTA and CDR2 FQGNSA come from the germline V gene. This chain's CDR3 is CASSFGLAGSSYEQYF. CDR3 nucleotides: TGTGCCAGCAGCTTCGGACTAGCGGGGTCCTCCTACGAGCAGTACTTC.

The rearrangement links TRBV7-8 to TRBJ1-5; D gene unclear. V lost 5 bases, J lost 5 bases, and 13 bases lay in between. This CDR3 spans 14 amino acids. Germline V gene lookup returns CDR1 SGHVS and CDR2 FQNEAQ. The CDR3, as DNA: TGTGCCAGCAGCCCGTCCGGACCTTATCAGCCCCAGCATTTT. Translated, it gives CASSPSGPYQPQHF. Using reference TRBV7-8 and TRBJ1-5 for the parts outside the CDR3, the full variable domain is GAGVSQSPRYKVAKRGQDVALRCDPISGHVSLFWYQQALGQGPEFLTYFQNEAQLDKSGLPSDRFFAERPEGSVSTLKIQRTQQEDSAVYLCASSPSGPYQPQHFGDGTRLSIL.

The chain carries TRBV7-7 and TRBJ1-1, with unresolved D. The CDR3 length is 13 residues. Trimming pared 1 base from V and 3 bases from J, leaving 6 bases between. Germline-derived CDR1 and CDR2 are SSHAT and FNYEAQ (reference sequence). CDR3 amino acids: CASSLDRYTEAFF. DNA for the CDR3: TGTGCCAGCAGCTTAGACCGATACACTGAAGCTTTCTTT.